This TCR beta chain was profiled in a study of shared clonotypes between healthy human individuals. Trimming left V 6 bases short and J 6 bases short, with 17 bases between. The CDR3 extends over 14 amino acids. The germline V gene encodes CDR1 MNHNS and CDR2 SASEGT. Profiling relied on immunoSEQ multiplex PCR, and the TCRdb table lists in-frame clones only, not all of them. The sample includes 600,000 to 800,000 clones, 72% of them seen just once. Each of the donors was a healthy adult who was HIV-negative and had not had a recent acute infection or vaccination. CD45RA+ naive and CD45RA-negative memory subsets were separated from CD4+ cells.

This chain connects TRBV6-1 to TRBJ1-2; perhaps TRBD1 as D (5 bases). This clonotype originated in a woman aged 25 to 39 in good health. The sequenced sample consisted of memory CD4+ T cells sorted from blood. The sample's subset: CD45RA-negative fraction. DNA of the CDR3: TGTGCCAGCAGGCGGTGGACAATAGCGGATGGCTACACCTTC. Its protein is CASRRWTIADGYTF.